This T cell receptor (beta chain) was captured in a study of control samples from healthy donors and cancer patients. Data came from immunoSEQ multiplex PCR; TCRdb stores just in-frame clones and leaves some out. The table has 65,000 to 85,000 clones, around 87% seen once. Trimming cost V 1 base and J 5 bases, with 11 bases left between them. The CDR3 has 14 amino acids. Germline V gives CDR1 LGHDT, CDR2 YNNKEL (reference sequence). Sequenced: PBMCs. The source of this sequence is a woman between 50 and 59 years old with head and neck cancer. The chain has TRBV3-1 (or the pseudogene TRBV3-2) and TRBJ1-2; D not resolved. The CDR3 is CASSQGQLGYGYTF. The CDR3 coding sequence is TGTGCCAGCAGCCAAGGCCAGCTAGGATATGGCTACACCTTC.